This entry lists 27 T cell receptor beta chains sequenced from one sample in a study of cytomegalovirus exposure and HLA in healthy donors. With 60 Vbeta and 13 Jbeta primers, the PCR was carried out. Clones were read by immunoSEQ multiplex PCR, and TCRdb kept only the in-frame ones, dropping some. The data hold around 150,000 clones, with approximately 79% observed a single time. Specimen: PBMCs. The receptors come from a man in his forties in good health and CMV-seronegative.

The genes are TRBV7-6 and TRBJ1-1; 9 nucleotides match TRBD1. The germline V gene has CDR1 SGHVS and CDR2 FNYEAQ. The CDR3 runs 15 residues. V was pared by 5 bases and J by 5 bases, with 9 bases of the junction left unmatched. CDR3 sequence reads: CASSQPTGGSTEAFF. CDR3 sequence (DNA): TGTGCCAGCAGCCAACCGACAGGGGGGTCGACTGAAGCTTTCTTT.

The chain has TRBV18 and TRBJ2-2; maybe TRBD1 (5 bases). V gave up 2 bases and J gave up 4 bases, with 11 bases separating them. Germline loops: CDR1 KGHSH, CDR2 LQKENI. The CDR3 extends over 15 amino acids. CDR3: CASSPDRSFTGELFF. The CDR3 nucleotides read TGTGCCAGCTCACCAGACAGATCTTTCACCGGGGAGCTGTTTTTT.

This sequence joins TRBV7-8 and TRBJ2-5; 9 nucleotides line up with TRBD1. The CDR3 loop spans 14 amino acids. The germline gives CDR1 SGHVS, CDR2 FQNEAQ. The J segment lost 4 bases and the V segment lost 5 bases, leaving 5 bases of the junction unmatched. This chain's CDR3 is CASSPQGARETQYF. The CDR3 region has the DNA TGTGCCAGCAGCCCACAGGGGGCTCGAGAGACCCAGTACTTC. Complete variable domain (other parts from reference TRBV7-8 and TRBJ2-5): GAGVSQSPRYKVAKRGQDVALRCDPISGHVSLFWYQQALGQGPEFLTYFQNEAQLDKSGLPSDRFFAERPEGSVSTLKIQRTQQEDSAVYLCASSPQGARETQYFGPGTRLLVL.

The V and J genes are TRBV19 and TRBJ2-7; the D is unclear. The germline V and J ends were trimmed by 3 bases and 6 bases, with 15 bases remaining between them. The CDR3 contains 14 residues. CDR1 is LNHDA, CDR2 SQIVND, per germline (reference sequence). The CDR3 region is CASSIGPDEVEQYF. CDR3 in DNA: TGTGCCAGTAGTATTGGCCCTGATGAGGTCGAGCAGTACTTC.

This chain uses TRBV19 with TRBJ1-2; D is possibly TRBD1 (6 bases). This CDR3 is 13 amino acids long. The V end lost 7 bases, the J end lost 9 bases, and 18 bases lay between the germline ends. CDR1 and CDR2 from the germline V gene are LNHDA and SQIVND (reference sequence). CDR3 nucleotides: TGTGCCAGTACCCCGACAGGAGAGAGAAGCTACACCTTC. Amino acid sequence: CASTPTGERSYTF.

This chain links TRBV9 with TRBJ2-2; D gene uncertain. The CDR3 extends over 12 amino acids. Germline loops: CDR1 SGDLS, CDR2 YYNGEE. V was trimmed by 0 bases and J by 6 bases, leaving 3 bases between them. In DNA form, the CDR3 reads TGTGCCAGCAGCGTAGAGCCCGGGGAGCTGTTTTTT. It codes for CASSVEPGELFF.

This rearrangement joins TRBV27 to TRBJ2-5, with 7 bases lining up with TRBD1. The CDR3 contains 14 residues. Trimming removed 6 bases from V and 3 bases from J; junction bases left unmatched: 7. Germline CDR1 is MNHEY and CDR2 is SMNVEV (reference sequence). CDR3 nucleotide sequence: TGTGCCAGCAGCCGAAGGGGGCGCAAAGAGACCCAGTACTTC. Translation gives CASSRRGRKETQYF.

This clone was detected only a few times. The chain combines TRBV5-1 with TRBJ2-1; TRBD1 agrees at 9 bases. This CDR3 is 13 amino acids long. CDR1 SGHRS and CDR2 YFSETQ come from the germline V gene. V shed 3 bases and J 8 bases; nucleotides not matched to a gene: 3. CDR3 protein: CASSSTGGDEQFF. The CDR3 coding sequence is TGCGCCAGCAGCTCCACAGGGGGCGATGAGCAGTTCTTC. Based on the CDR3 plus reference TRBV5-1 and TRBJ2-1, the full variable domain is KAGVTQTPRYLIKTRGQQVTLSCSPISGHRSVSWYQQTPGQGLQFLFEYFSETQRNKGNFPGRFSGRQFSNSRSEMNVSTLELGDSALYLCASSSTGGDEQFFGPGTRLTVL.

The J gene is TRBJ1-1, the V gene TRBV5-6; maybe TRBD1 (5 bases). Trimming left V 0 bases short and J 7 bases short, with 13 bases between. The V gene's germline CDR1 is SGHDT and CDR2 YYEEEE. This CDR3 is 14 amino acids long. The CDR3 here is CASSLGGEGFEAFF. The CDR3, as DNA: TGTGCCAGCAGCTTGGGGGGCGAAGGGTTTGAAGCTTTCTTT.

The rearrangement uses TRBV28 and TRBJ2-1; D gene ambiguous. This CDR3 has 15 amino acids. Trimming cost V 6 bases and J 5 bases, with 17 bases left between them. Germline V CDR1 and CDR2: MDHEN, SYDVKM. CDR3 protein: CASSPPGLGDNEQFF. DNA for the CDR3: TGTGCCAGCAGCCCGCCGGGTCTAGGTGACAATGAGCAGTTCTTC.

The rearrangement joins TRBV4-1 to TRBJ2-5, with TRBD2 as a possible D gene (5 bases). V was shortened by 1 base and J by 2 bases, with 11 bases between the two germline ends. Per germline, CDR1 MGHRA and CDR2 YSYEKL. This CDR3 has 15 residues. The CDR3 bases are TGCGCCAGCAGCCAAGTAGCGATTACACAAGAGACCCAGTACTTC. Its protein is CASSQVAITQETQYF.

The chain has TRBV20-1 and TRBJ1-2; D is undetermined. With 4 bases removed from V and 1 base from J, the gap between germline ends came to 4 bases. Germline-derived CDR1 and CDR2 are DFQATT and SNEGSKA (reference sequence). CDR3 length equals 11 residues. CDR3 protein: CSATVNYGYTF. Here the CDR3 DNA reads TGCAGTGCTACGGTTAACTATGGCTACACCTTC.

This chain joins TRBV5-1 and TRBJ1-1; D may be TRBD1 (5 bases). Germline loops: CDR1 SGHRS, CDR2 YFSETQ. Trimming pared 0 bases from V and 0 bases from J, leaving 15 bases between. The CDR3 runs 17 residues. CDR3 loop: CASSLGRGLLMNTEAFF. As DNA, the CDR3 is TGCGCCAGCAGCTTGGGGCGGGGACTCCTCATGAACACTGAAGCTTTCTTT.

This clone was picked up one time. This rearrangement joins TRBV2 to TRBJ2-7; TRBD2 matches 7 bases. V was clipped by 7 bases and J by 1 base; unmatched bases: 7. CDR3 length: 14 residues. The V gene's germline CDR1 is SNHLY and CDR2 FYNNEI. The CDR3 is CASTLGGGSYEQYF. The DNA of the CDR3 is TGTGCCAGCACTCTGGGGGGAGGGTCCTACGAGCAGTACTTC. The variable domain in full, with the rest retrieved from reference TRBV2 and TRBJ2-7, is EPEVTQTPSHQVTQMGQEVILRCVPISNHLYFYWYRQILGQKVEFLVSFYNNEISEKSEIFDDQFSVERPDGSNFTLKIRSTKLEDSAMYFCASTLGGGSYEQYFGPGTRLTVT.

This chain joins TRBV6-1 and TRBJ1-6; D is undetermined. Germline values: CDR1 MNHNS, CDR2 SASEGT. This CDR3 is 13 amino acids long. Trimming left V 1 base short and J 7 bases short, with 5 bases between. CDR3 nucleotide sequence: TGTGCCAGCAGTGAAGAGAGAAATTCACCCCTCCACTTT. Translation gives CASSEERNSPLHF.

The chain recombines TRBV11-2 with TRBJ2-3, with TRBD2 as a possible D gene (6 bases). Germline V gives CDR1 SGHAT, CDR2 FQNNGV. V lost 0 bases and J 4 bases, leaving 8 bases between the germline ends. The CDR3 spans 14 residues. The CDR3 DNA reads TGTGCCAGCAGCTTAGAGGTAGCGGCAGATACGCAGTATTTT. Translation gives CASSLEVAADTQYF.

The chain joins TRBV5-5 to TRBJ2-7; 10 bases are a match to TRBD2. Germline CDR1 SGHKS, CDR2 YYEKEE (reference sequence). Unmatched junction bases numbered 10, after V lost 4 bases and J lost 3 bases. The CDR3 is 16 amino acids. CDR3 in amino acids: CASSLNSGRRNYEQYF. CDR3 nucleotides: TGTGCCAGCAGCCTAAATAGCGGGAGGCGAAACTACGAGCAGTACTTC.

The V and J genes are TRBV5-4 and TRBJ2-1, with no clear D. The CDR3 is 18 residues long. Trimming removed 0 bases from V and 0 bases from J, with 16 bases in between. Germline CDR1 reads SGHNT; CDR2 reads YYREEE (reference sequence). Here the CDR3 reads CASSLGGQPPSSYNEQFF. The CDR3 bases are TGTGCCAGCAGCTTGGGCGGTCAGCCCCCCAGCTCCTACAATGAGCAGTTCTTC.

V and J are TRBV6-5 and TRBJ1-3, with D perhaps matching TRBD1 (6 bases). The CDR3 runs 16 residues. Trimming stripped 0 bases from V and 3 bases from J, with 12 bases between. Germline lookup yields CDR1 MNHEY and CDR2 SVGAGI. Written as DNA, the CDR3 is TGTGCCAGCAGTTACTCGCGGGGGGCGTATGGAAACACCATATATTTT. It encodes CASSYSRGAYGNTIYF.

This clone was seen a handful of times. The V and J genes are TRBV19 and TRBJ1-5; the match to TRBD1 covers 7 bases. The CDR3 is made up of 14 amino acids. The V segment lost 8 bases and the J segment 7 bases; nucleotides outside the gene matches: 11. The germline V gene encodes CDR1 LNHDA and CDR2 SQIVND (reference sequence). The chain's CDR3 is CASQPGGASQPQHF. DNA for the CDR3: TGTGCCAGTCAACCAGGGGGAGCCAGCCAGCCCCAGCATTTT.

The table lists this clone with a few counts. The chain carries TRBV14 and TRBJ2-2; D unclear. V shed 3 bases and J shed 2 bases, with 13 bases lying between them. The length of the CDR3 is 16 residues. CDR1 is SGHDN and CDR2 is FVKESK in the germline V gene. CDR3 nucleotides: TGTGCCAGCAGCCAGGTGTTGGGCCTTAACACCGGGGAGCTGTTTTTT. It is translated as CASSQVLGLNTGELFF.

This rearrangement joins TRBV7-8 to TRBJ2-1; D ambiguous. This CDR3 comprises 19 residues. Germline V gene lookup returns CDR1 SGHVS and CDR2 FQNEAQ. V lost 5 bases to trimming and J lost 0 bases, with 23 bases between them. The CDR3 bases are TGTGCCAGCAGCCGCCTGAGACTGGCGGAAGTGAGCTCCTACAATGAGCAGTTCTTC. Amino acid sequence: CASSRLRLAEVSSYNEQFF.

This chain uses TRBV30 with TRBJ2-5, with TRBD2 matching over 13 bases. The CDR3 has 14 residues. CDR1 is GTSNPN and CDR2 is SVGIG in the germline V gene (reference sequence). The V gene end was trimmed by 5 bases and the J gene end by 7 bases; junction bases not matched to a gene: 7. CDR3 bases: TGTGCCTGGGCGCGGACTAGCGGGAGTGTGACCCAGTACTTC. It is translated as CAWARTSGSVTQYF.

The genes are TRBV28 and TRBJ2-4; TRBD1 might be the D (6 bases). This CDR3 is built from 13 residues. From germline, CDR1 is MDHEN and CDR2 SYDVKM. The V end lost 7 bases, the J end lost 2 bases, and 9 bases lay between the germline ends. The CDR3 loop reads CASTTGSKNIQYF. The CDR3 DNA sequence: TGTGCCAGCACCACAGGGTCCAAAAACATTCAGTACTTC.

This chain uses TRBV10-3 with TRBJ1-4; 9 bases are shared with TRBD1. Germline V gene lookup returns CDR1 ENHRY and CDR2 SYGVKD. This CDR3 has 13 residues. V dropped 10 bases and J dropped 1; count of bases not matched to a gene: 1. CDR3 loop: CATTGGTNEKLFF. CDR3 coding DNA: TGTGCCACGACAGGGGGAACTAATGAAAAACTGTTTTTT.

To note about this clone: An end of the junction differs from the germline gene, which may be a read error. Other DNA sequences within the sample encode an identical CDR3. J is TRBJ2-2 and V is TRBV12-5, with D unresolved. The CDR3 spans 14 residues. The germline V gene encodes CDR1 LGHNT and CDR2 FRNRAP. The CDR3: CASGLDDGSGELFF. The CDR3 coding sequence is TGTGCTAGTGGCTTGGATGACGGGTCCGGGGAGCTGTTTTTT.

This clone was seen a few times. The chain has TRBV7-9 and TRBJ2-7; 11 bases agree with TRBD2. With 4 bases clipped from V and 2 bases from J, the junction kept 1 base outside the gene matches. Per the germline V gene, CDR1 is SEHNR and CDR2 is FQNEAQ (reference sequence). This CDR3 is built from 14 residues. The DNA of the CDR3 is TGTGCCAGCAGCTCACTAGCGGGGGCCTACGAGCAGTACTTC. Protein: CASSSLAGAYEQYF.